This T cell receptor (beta chain) was identified in a study of neoadjuvant nivolumab and ipilimumab in lung cancer. The method was immunoSEQ multiplex PCR; TCRdb's version includes in-frame clones alone and lacks a portion of them. The sample has over 45,000 clones; around nine tenths are singletons. The count of this clone is one. The V and J ends lost 6 bases and 6 bases respectively, with 11 bases between them. CDR3 length: 12 amino acids. The germline V gene has CDR1 SGHAT and CDR2 FQNNGV. V gene TRBV11-2 combines with J gene TRBJ1-1; a weak D match, TRBD1 (5 bases). The sample here was blood, taken before neoadjuvant nivolumab, alone or with ipilimumab. This clonotype was sampled from an adult with non-small cell lung cancer. Some clones in this sample may be carry-over from other donors' samples. The CDR3 DNA follows: TGTGCCAGCAGGATAACGGGACCTGAAGCTTTCTTT. Its translation: CASRITGPEAFF.